Each of the 31 T cell receptor beta chains below was sequenced from the same sample in a study of OX40 agonist ivuxolimab in advanced cancers. Library preparation employed the immunoSEQ multiplex PCR assay. The table comes from immuneACCESS by way of TCRdb, which keeps in-frame sequences with V and J called. Part of the clones is missing from these tables; in studies checked, under half for an unresolved V gene and the rest for unknown reasons. Recorded for this sample are around 67,000 clones; about four fifths of them occurred a single time. Of the sample, approximately 1.2% falls within the top ten clones. Sequencing used CD4+ or CD8+ T cells sorted from blood, obtained in a trial of the OX40 agonist ivuxolimab. These receptors all stem from an adult with an advanced solid tumor such as melanoma, head and neck, liver or kidney cancer.

The V gene is TRBV5-1, the J gene TRBJ2-2, with 7 bases aligning to TRBD1. V shed 0 bases and J 5 bases; nucleotides not matched to a gene: 4. The CDR3 spans 15 residues. Germline V gives CDR1 SGHRS, CDR2 YFSETQ. The CDR3, as DNA: TGCGCCAGCAGCTTGGCCAGGGGGTGGACCGGGGAGCTGTTTTTT. Translated, it gives CASSLARGWTGELFF.

The chain uses TRBV5-4 and TRBJ2-7; 10 bases align to TRBD1. Trimming cost V 3 bases and J 6 bases; bases outside gene matches: 9. This CDR3 region has 15 residues. The germline CDR1 and CDR2 sequences are SGHNT and YYREEE (reference sequence). The CDR3 is CASSYNPGQGSEQYF. The DNA for the CDR3 is TGTGCCAGCAGCTATAATCCGGGACAGGGGAGCGAGCAGTACTTC.

This chain links TRBV11-3 with TRBJ2-5, with TRBD2 as a possible D gene (6 bases). From germline, CDR1 is SGHNT and CDR2 YENEEA. CDR3 length equals 16 residues. V shed 5 bases and J shed 2 bases, with 18 bases lying between them. CDR3 DNA: TGTGCCAGCAGCCCGGGACTGCCTGGAAGGCAAGAGACCCAGTACTTC. It is translated as CASSPGLPGRQETQYF.

This clone has just a few counts. The chain has TRBV11-3 and TRBJ2-5, with TRBD1 matching over 9 bases. J gave up 2 bases and V 7 bases, and 11 bases lay outside the gene matches. Germline V gene data show CDR1 as SGHNT and CDR2 as YENEEA. The CDR3 has 16 residues. The CDR3 bases are TGTGCCAGCACCACGGGACAGGGCGCCAAACAAGAGACCCAGTACTTC. It yields the protein CASTTGQGAKQETQYF. The complete variable domain, with remaining parts taken from reference TRBV11-3 and TRBJ2-5, reads EAGVVQSPRYKIIEKKQPVAFWCNPISGHNTLYWYLQNLGQGPELLIRYENEEAVDDSQLPKDRFSAERLKGVDSTLKIQPAELGDSAVYLCASTTGQGAKQETQYFGPGTRLLVL.

This CDR3 is CASSLDSGFNQPQHF. CDR3 coding DNA: TGTGCCAGCAGCTTAGATTCGGGATTCAATCAGCCCCAGCATTTT. This chain joins TRBV11-2 and TRBJ1-5, with D unclear. V lost 0 bases to trimming and J lost 3 bases, with 9 bases between them. Germline V gene data show CDR1 as SGHAT and CDR2 as FQNNGV. The CDR3 is 15 amino acids.

V is TRBV9 and J is TRBJ2-5; D possibly uses TRBD1 or TRBD2 (5 bases each). CDR3 length: 13 residues. CDR1 and CDR2 (germline): SGDLS, YYNGEE. Trimming stripped 3 bases from V and 5 bases from J, with 11 bases between. Written as DNA, the CDR3 is TGTGCCAGCAGCGGAGTGGGGGAGGAGACCCAGTACTTC. This translates into CASSGVGEETQYF. Together with reference TRBV9 and TRBJ2-5, the CDR3 gives the full variable domain: DSGVTQTPKHLITATGQRVTLRCSPRSGDLSVYWYQQSLDQGLQFLIQYYNGEERAKGNILERFSAQQFPDLHSELNLSSLELGDSALYFCASSGVGEETQYFGPGTRLLVL.

The chain carries TRBV29-1 and TRBJ2-7; 9 nucleotides match TRBD1. Losses at the gene ends were 4 bases for V and 2 bases for J; bases not matched to a gene: 3. The germline gives CDR1 SQVTM, CDR2 ANQGSEA. The CDR3 extends over 13 amino acids. The CDR3 bases are TGCAGCGTTGTAGGGACAGGGACCTACGAGCAGTACTTC. It codes for CSVVGTGTYEQYF.

The gene calls are TRBV28 and TRBJ1-1; 7 nucleotides agree with TRBD1. The junction had 5 bases not matched to a gene; V was cut back by 5 bases and J by 8 bases. The germline CDR1 and CDR2 sequences are MDHEN and SYDVKM. CDR3 length equals 12 residues. CDR3 DNA: TGTGCCAGCAGTCTCCCGACAGGGGAAGCTTTCTTT. This sequence encodes CASSLPTGEAFF.

The rearrangement uses TRBV6-4 and TRBJ1-1, with 7 bases fitting TRBD1. After removal of 3 bases from V and 3 bases from J, the junction contained 4 bases not matched to a gene. Germline lookup yields CDR1 MRHNA and CDR2 SNTAGT. This CDR3 has 14 residues. The CDR3: CASSEQGRDTEAFF. The DNA of the CDR3 is TGTGCCAGCAGTGAACAGGGGAGAGACACTGAAGCTTTCTTT.

The rearrangement uses TRBV4-2 and TRBJ1-2, with 9 nucleotides matching TRBD1. J lost 5 bases, V lost 3 bases, and 4 bases had no gene match. The CDR3 totals 14 residues. Germline assignment: CDR1 LGHNA and CDR2 YNFKEQ. In DNA form, the CDR3 reads TGTGCCAGCAGCCATGCCGGGACAGGGTATGGCTACACCTTC. It codes for CASSHAGTGYGYTF.

V usage is TRBV27 and J usage is TRBJ2-1, with TRBD2 as a possible D gene (5 bases). The V gene's germline CDR1 is MNHEY and CDR2 SMNVEV (reference sequence). The CDR3 sequence is 15 residues long. Trimming pared 8 bases from V and 5 bases from J, leaving 19 bases between. The CDR3: CASAPRILGNNEQFF. CDR3 sequence (DNA): TGTGCCAGCGCCCCCAGAATTCTCGGGAACAATGAGCAGTTCTTC.

This clone was found a few times. For the CDR3, the DNA is TGTGCCAGCAGCCTCGGGAGGACTAGCGGGGACACAGATACGCAGTATTTT. Its protein is CASSLGRTSGDTDTQYF. This chain uses TRBV11-1 with TRBJ2-3; 12 bases fit TRBD2. V shed 5 bases and J 2 bases; nucleotides not matched to a gene: 8. The CDR3 contains 17 residues. Looked up from germline, CDR1 is SGHAT and CDR2 is FQDESV (reference sequence).

The chain has TRBV7-2 and TRBJ2-3, with 14 nucleotides matching TRBD2. Germline assignment: CDR1 SGHTA and CDR2 FQGNSA. The CDR3 totals 15 residues. J was trimmed by 11 bases and V by 3 bases; bases with no gene match: 7. The CDR3 loop reads CASSLRLAGGTGQYF. The CDR3 DNA sequence: TGTGCCAGCAGCTTGAGACTAGCGGGGGGGACGGGGCAGTATTTT.

The chain has TRBV29-1 and TRBJ1-2; D is ambiguous. The V and J ends lost 4 bases and 2 bases respectively, with 8 bases between them. The CDR3 runs to 12 residues. Germline CDR1 and CDR2: SQVTM and ANQGSEA. CDR3 in amino acids: CSVVDTNYGYTF. For the CDR3, the DNA is TGCAGCGTTGTCGACACAAACTATGGCTACACCTTC.

This clone was seen only a few times. V is TRBV7-8 and J is TRBJ2-3; 14 bases align to TRBD2. The J segment lost 3 bases and the V segment lost 4 bases, leaving 6 bases of the junction unmatched. The germline V gene encodes CDR1 SGHVS and CDR2 FQNEAQ. This CDR3 has 17 amino acids. DNA for the CDR3: TGTGCCAGCAGCTCACGGACTAGCGGGGGGATGACAGATACGCAGTATTTT. This gives the protein CASSSRTSGGMTDTQYF.

The chain combines TRBV6-5 with TRBJ1-1, with unresolved D. V was clipped by 4 bases and J by 6 bases, with 12 bases between them. The CDR3 has 13 residues. Germline CDR1 MNHEY, CDR2 SVGAGI. CDR3 sequence reads: CASSSGIGSEAFF. CDR3 bases: TGTGCCAGCAGTTCGGGCATAGGATCTGAAGCTTTCTTT.

This clone was seen only a few times. CDR3 DNA sequence: TGCGCCAGCAGACCCCACGGGGCTGGTGGCTACACCTTC. Its protein product is CASRPHGAGGYTF. The V and J genes are TRBV10-1 and TRBJ1-2; a possible D gene is TRBD1 (5 bases). Germline CDR1 reads WNHNN; CDR2 reads SYGVQD (reference sequence). Trimming shortened V by 6 bases and J by 7 bases, and 15 bases separated the two germline ends. The CDR3 consists of 13 residues.

V is TRBV21-1 and J is TRBJ1-1; the table's D call, TRBD1, has no DNA check behind it. TRBV21-1 is a documented pseudogene. The CDR3 loop spans 15 amino acids. Written as DNA, the CDR3 is TGTGCCAGCAAGTCTACCTACAGGGGGACTAATGAAGCTTTCTTT. As protein: CASKSTYRGTNEAFF.

The gene calls are TRBV6-6 and TRBJ1-1; D is unresolved. The CDR3 sequence is 13 residues long. Trimming removed 4 bases at V and 3 bases at J, with 9 bases between. Germline CDR1 MNHNY, CDR2 SVGAGI (reference sequence). The CDR3 DNA sequence: TGTGCCAGCAGTTCCCTCGGGGACACTGAAGCTTTCTTT. Amino acid sequence: CASSSLGDTEAFF.

The chain couples TRBV9 to TRBJ2-3, with TRBD2 matching over 10 bases. The CDR3 is 15 residues long. Trimming at V came to 4 bases and at J to 2 bases, leaving 4 bases not matched to a gene. From germline, CDR1 is SGDLS and CDR2 YYNGEE. The CDR3 is CASSTTSGVTDTQYF. The CDR3 region has the DNA TGTGCCAGCAGCACAACTAGCGGGGTCACAGATACGCAGTATTTT.

This chain connects TRBV7-9 to TRBJ1-2; 9 bases are a match to TRBD1. V lost 5 bases, J lost 4 bases, and 8 bases stayed unmatched. Germline lookup yields CDR1 SEHNR and CDR2 FQNEAQ (reference sequence). The CDR3 spans 15 residues. The CDR3 is CASSQTGGPIYGYTF. In nucleotides, the CDR3 is TGTGCCAGCAGCCAAACAGGGGGCCCGATCTATGGCTACACCTTC.

The sample holds a few counts of this clone. The V and J genes are TRBV18 and TRBJ1-2, with D hard to call. The V gene's germline CDR1 is KGHSH and CDR2 LQKENI. CDR3 length: 15 amino acids. The V gene lost 2 bases and the J gene lost 2 bases, with 12 bases spanning the gap. CDR3 region: CASSPSGERNYGYTF. CDR3 in DNA: TGTGCCAGCTCACCATCTGGAGAGCGCAACTATGGCTACACCTTC.

This sequence joins TRBV9 and TRBJ2-5; tentative D call: TRBD1 (6 bases). V was pared by 2 bases and J by 5 bases, with 13 bases between. The CDR3 has 14 residues. Per germline, CDR1 SGDLS and CDR2 YYNGEE. CDR3 DNA: TGTGCCAGCAGCGTCATCGGGCAGGGGGAGACCCAGTACTTC. Translated: CASSVIGQGETQYF. Full variable domain (rest looked up from reference TRBV9 and TRBJ2-5): DSGVTQTPKHLITATGQRVTLRCSPRSGDLSVYWYQQSLDQGLQFLIQYYNGEERAKGNILERFSAQQFPDLHSELNLSSLELGDSALYFCASSVIGQGETQYFGPGTRLLVL.

The V and J genes are TRBV7-2 and TRBJ2-7; no clear D gene. The V and J ends lost 6 bases and 1 base respectively, with 13 bases between them. Per germline, CDR1 SGHTA and CDR2 FQGNSA. CDR3 length: 14 amino acids. The CDR3 DNA sequence: TGTGCCAGCAGATTCAACTGGAATTCCTACGAGCAGTACTTC. Translated: CASRFNWNSYEQYF. Combining the CDR3 with reference TRBV7-2 and TRBJ2-7 gives the whole variable domain GAGVSQSPSNKVTEKGKDVELRCDPISGHTALYWYRQSLGQGLEFLIYFQGNSAPDKSGLPSDRFSAERTGGSVSTLTIQRTQQEDSAVYLCASRFNWNSYEQYFGPGTRLTVT.

The CDR3 DNA reads TGTGCCAGCAGTGGTACTTTGGACAGCCCGATAGCCTACGAGCAGTACTTC. It encodes CASSGTLDSPIAYEQYF. This sequence joins TRBV6-1 and TRBJ2-7; perhaps TRBD1 as D (6 bases). Trimming stripped 4 bases from V and 2 bases from J, with 21 bases between. Germline V lookup: CDR1 MNHNS, CDR2 SASEGT. The length of the CDR3 is 17 residues.

The chain employs TRBV10-3 and TRBJ2-3; the D gene is possibly TRBD1 (8 bases). Germline V lookup: CDR1 ENHRY, CDR2 SYGVKD. This CDR3 is 14 amino acids long. In DNA form, the CDR3 reads TGTGCTACCGGGGGGCAGGGGGCTACAGATACGCAGTATTTT. Encoded protein: CATGGQGATDTQYF.

The chain is built from TRBV6-4 and TRBJ2-3; D is possibly TRBD2 (6 bases). The CDR3 runs 15 residues. V was trimmed by 2 bases and J by 0 bases, leaving 9 bases between them. Germline V gene sequence: CDR1 MRHNA, CDR2 SNTAGT. The DNA for the CDR3 is TGTGCCAGCAGTGACGGGGGGACCAGCACAGATACGCAGTATTTT. Its translation is CASSDGGTSTDTQYF.

The genes are TRBV10-3 and TRBJ2-3; no clear D gene. From germline, CDR1 is ENHRY and CDR2 SYGVKD. Trimming stripped 4 bases from V and 0 bases from J, with 5 bases between. The CDR3 is 13 residues long. CDR3 sequence (DNA): TGTGCCATCAGTGGTCAGAGCACAGATACGCAGTATTTT. It is translated as CAISGQSTDTQYF.

This rearrangement joins TRBV20-1 to TRBJ2-3; D not resolved. The CDR3 spans 11 residues. V shed 5 bases and J shed 6 bases, with 9 bases lying between them. Germline V gene lookup returns CDR1 DFQATT and CDR2 SNEGSKA (reference sequence). Here the CDR3 reads CSAERTDTQYF. CDR3 nucleotides: TGCAGTGCTGAGAGGACGGATACGCAGTATTTT.

This clone appeared once. The gene calls are TRBV19 and TRBJ1-2; D remains ambiguous. The CDR3 loop spans 13 amino acids. The germline V and J ends were trimmed by 0 bases and 9 bases, with 11 bases remaining between them. Germline CDR1 LNHDA, CDR2 SQIVND (reference sequence). The CDR3 nucleotides are TGTGCCAGTAGTATAGAAGGAGCCGGTCGCTACACCTTC. Its translation: CASSIEGAGRYTF.

This chain uses TRBV19 with TRBJ1-2; possibly TRBD1 for D (6 bases). V lost 5 bases and J 4 bases, leaving 11 bases between the germline ends. Germline values: CDR1 LNHDA, CDR2 SQIVND (reference sequence). The CDR3 consists of 13 residues. CDR3 amino acids: CASSFRGGYGYTF. The CDR3 DNA follows: TGTGCCAGTAGTTTCAGGGGTGGCTATGGCTACACCTTC. The full variable domain, in which reference TRBV19 and TRBJ1-2 provide the parts outside the CDR3, is DGGITQSPKYLFRKEGQNVTLSCEQNLNHDAMYWYRQDPGQGLRLIYYSQIVNDFQKGDIAEGYSVSREKKESFPLTVTSAQKNPTAFYLCASSFRGGYGYTFGSGTRLTVV.